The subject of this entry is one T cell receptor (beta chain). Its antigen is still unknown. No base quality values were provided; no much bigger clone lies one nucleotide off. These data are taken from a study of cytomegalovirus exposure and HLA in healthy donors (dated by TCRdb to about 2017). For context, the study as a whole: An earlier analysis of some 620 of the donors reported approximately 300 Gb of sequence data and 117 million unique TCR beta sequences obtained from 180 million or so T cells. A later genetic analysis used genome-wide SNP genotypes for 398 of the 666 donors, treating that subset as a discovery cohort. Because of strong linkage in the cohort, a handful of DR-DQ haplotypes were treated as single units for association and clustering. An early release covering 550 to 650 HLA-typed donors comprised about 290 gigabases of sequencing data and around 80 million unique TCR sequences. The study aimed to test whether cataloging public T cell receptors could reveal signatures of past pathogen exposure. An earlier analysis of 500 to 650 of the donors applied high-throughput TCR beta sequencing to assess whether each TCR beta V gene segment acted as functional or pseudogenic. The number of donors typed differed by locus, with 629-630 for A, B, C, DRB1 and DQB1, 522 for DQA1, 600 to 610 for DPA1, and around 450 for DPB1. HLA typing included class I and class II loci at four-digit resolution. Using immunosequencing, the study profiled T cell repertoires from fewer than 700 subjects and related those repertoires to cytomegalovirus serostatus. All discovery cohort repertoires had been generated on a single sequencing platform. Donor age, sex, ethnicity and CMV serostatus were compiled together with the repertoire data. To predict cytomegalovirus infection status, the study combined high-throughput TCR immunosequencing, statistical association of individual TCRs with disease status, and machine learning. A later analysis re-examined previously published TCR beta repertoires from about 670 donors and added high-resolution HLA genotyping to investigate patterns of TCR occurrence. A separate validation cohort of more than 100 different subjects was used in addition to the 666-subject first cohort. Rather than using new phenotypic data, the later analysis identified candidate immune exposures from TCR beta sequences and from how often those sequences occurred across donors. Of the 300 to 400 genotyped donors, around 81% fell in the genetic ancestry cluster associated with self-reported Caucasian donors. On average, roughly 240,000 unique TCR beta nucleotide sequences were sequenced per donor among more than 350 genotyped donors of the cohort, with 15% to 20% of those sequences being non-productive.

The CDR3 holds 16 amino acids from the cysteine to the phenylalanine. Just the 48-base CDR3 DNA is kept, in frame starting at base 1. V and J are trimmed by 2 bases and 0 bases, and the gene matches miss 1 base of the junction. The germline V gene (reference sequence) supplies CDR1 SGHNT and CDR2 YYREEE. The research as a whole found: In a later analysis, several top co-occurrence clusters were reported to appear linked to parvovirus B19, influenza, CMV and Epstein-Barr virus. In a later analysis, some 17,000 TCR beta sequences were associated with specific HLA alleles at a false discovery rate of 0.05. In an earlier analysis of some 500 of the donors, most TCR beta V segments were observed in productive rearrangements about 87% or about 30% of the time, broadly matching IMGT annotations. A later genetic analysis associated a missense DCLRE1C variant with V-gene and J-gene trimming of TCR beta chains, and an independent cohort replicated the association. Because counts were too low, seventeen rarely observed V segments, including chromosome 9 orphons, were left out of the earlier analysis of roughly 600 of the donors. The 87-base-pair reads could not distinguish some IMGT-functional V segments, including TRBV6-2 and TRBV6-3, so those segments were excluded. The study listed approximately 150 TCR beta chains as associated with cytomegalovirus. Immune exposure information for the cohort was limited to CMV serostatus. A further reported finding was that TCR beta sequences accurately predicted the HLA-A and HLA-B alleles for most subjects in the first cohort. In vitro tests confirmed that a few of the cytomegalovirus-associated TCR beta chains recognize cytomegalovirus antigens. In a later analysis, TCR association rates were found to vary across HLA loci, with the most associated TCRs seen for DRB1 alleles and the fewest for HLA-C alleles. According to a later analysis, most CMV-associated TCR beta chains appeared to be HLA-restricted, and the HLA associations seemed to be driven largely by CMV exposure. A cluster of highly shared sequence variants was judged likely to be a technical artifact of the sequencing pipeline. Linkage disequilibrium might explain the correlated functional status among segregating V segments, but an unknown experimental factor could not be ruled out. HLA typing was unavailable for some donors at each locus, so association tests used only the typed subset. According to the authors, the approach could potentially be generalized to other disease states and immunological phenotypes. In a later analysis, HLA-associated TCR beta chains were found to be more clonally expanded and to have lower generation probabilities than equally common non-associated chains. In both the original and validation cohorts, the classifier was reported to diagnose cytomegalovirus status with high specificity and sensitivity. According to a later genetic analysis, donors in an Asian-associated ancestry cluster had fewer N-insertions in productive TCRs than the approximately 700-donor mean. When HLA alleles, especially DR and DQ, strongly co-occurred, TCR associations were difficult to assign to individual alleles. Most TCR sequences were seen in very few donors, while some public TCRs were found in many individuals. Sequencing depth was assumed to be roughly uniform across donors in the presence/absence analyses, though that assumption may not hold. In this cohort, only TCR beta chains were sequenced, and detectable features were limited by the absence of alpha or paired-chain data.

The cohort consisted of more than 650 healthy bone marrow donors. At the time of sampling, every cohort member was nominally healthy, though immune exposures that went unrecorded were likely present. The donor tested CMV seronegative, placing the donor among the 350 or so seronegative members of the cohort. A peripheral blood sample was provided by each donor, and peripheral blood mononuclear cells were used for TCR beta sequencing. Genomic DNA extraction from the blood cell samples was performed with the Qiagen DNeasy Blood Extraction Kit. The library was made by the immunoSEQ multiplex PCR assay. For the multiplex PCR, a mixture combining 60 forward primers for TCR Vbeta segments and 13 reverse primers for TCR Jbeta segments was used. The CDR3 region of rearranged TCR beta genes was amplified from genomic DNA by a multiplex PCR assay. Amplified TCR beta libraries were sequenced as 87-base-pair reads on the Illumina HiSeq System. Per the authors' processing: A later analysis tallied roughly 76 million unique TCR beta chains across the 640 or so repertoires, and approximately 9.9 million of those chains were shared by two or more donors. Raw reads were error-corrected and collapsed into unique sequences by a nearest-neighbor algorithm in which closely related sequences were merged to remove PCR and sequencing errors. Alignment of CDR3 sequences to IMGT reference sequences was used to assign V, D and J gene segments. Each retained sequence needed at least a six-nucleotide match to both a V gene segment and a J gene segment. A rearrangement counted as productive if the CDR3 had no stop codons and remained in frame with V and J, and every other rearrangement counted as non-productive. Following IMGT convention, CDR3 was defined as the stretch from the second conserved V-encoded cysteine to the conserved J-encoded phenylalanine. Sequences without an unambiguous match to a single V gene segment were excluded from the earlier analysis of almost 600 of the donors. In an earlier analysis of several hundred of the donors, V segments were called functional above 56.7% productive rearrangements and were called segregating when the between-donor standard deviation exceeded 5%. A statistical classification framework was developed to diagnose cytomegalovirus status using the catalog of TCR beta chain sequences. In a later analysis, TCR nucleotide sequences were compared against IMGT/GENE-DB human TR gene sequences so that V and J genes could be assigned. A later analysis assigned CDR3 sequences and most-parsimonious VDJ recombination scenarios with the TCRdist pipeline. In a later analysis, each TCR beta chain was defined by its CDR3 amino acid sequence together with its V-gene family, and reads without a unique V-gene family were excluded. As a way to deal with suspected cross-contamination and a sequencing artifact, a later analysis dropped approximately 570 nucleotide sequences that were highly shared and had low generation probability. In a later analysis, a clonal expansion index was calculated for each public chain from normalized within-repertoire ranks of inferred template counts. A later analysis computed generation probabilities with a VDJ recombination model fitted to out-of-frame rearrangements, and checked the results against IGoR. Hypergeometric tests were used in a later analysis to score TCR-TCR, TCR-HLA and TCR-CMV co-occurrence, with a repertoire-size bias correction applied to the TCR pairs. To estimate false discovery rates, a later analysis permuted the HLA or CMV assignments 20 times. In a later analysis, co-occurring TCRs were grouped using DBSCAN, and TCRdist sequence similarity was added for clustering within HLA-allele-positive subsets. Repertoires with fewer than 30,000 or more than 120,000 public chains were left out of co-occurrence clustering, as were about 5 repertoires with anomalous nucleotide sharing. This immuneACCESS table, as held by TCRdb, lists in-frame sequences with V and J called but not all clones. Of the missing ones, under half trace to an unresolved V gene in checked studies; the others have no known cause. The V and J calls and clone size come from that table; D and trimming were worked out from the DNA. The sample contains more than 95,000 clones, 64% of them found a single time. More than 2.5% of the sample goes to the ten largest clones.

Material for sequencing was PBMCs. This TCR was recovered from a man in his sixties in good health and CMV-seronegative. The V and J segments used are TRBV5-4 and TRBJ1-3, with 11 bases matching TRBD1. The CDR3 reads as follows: CASSFGTGGSGNTIYF. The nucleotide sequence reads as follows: TGTGCCAGCAGCTTTGGGACAGGGGGCTCTGGAAACACCATATATTTT.